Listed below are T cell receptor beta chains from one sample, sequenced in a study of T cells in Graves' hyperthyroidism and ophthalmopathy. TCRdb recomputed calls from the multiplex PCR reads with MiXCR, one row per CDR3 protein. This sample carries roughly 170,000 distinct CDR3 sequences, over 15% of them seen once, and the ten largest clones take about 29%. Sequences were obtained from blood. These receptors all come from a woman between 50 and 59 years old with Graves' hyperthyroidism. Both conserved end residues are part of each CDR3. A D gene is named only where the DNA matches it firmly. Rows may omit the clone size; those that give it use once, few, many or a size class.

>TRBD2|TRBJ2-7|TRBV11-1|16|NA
TGTGCCAGCAGCTTAACACTAGCGGGAGGTTCCTACGAGCAGTACTTC
CASSLTLAGGSYEQYF
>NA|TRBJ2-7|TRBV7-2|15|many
TGTGCCAGCAGCTTAGTTGGGACCGGTTCCTACGAGCAGTACTTC
CASSLVGTGSYEQYF
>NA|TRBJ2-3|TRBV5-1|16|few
TGCGCCAGCAGGGGGGGCGTATTAGCCGGCACAGATACGCAGTATTTT
CASRGGVLAGTDTQYF
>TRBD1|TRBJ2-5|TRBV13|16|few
TGTGCCAGCAGCACTTCGACAGGGGGCATGGAGGAGACCCAGTACTTC
CASSTSTGGMEETQYF
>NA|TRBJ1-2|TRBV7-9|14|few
TGTGCCAGCAGCCCGGGGTTGGGGTACGGTGGCTACACCTTC
CASSPGLGYGGYTF
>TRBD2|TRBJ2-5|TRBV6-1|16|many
TGTGCCAGCAGCCCCTCTAGCGGGGGGGCCTGGGAGACCCAGTACTTC
CASSPSSGGAWETQYF
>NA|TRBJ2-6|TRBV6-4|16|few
TGTGCCAGCAGCCGGGACTCCAGCTCTGGGGCCAACGTCCTGACTTTC
CASSRDSSSGANVLTF
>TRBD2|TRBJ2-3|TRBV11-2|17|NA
TGTGCCAGCAGCTCCTTAGGGACTAGCGGGATGAGGAATACGCAGTATTTT
CASSSLGTSGMRNTQYF
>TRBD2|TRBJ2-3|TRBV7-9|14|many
TGTGCCAGTGGGACTAGCGGGAGCACAGATACGCAGTATTTT
CASGTSGSTDTQYF
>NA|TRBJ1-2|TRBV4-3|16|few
TGCGCCAGCAGCCAGCGGGACACCGTTGGAAACTATGGCTACACCTTC
CASSQRDTVGNYGYTF
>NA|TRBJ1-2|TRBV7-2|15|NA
TGCGCCAGCAGCCAAGGACAAGACTCTACCTATGGCTACACCTTC
CASSQGQDSTYGYTF
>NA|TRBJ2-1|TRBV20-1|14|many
TGCAGTGCTAGAGTCCCCGACGGTAGGGGTGAGCAGTTCTTC
CSARVPDGRGEQFF
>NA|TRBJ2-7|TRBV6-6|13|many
TGTGCCAGCAGTTACCATGGGATCCACGAGCAGTACTTC
CASSYHGIHEQYF
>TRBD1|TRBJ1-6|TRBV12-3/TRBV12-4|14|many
TGTGCCAGCAGTGTTGACAGGGGCGGGTCACCCCTCCACTTT
CASSVDRGGSPLHF
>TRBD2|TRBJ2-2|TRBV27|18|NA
TGTGCCAGCAGTTCCCCCCTAGCGGGGGGGCCTGCGACCGGGGAGCTGTTTTTT
CASSSPLAGGPATGELFF
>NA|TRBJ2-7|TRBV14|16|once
TGTGCCAGCAGCCAAAACAAAGTGACAGGAGGATACGAGCAGTACTTC
CASSQNKVTGGYEQYF
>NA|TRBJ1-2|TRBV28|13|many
TGTGCCAGCAGTTTTAGTTGGGATTATGGCTACACCTTC
CASSFSWDYGYTF
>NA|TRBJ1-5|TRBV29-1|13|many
TGCAGCGTTGGACAGGTGGGGAATCAGCCCCAGCATTTT
CSVGQVGNQPQHF
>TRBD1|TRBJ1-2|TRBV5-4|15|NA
TGTGCCAGCAGCGTAAGGCAGGGGGCAGGGTATGGCTACACCTTC
CASSVRQGAGYGYTF
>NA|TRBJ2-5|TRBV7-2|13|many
TGTGCCAGCAGCTTGGAGAGACAAGAGACCCAGTACTTC
CASSLERQETQYF
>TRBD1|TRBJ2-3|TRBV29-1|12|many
TGCAGCGTTGACGGGACAGGGCGTACGCAGTATTTT
CSVDGTGRTQYF
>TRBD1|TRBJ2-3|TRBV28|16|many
TGTGCCAGCAGACAGCAGGGGGTCTCGAACACAGATACGCAGTATTTT
CASRQQGVSNTDTQYF
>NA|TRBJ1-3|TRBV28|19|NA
TGTGCCAGCAGTTTTCCCACTCCCTCACATCTGGGCTCTGGAAACACCATATATTTT
CASSFPTPSHLGSGNTIYF
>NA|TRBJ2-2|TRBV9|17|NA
TGTGCCAGCAGCCCCCGCCGCGGACTACTTAACACCGGGGAGCTGTTTTTT
CASSPRRGLLNTGELFF
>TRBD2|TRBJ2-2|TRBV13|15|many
TGTGCCAGCAGCTCGGTCAGCGGGGGGGCCGCGGAGCTGTTTTTT
CASSSVSGGAAELFF
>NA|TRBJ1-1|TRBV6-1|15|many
TGTGCCAGCAGTTGGCCGGGACCATGGGGCACTGAAGCTTTCTTT
CASSWPGPWGTEAFF
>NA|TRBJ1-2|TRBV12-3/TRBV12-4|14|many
TGTGCCAGCAGTTTGGAGGTGGACGGGGTTGGCTACACCTTC
CASSLEVDGVGYTF
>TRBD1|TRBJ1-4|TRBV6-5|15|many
TGTGCCAGCAGTTACTCCGGGACAGTTAATGAAAAACTGTTTTTT
CASSYSGTVNEKLFF
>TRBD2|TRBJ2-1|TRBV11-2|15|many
TGTGCCAGCAGTCGAAGACTAGCCTCCTACAATGAGCAGTTCTTC
CASSRRLASYNEQFF
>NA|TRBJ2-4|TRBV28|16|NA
TGTGCCAGCAGCTTAGCAATTAGCGTCGCCAAAAACATTCAGTACTTC
CASSLAISVAKNIQYF
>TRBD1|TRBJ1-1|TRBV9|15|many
TGTGCCAGCAGCGCTGAGACAGGGAAGAAGACTGAAGCTTTCTTT
CASSAETGKKTEAFF
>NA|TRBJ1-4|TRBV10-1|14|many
TGCGCCAGCAGTGAGGGCGGTCCAAATGAAAAACTGTTTTTT
CASSEGGPNEKLFF
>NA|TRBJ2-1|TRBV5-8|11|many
TGTGCCAGCAGCTTCGACAATGAGCAGTTCTTC
CASSFDNEQFF
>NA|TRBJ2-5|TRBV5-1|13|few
TGCGCCAGCAGGTTGTCGCTTGGCGAGACCCAGTACTTC
CASRLSLGETQYF
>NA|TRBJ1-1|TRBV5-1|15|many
TGCGCCAGCAGCCCCAGAGGACAACCAGGGGCTGAAGCTTTCTTT
CASSPRGQPGAEAFF
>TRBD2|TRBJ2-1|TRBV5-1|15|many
TGCGCCAGCAGCTTGTTGCGGGGGGTCTACAATGAGCAGTTCTTC
CASSLLRGVYNEQFF
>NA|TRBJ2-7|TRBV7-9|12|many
TGTGCCAGCAGCTTAATTACGGGGGAGCAGTACTTC
CASSLITGEQYF